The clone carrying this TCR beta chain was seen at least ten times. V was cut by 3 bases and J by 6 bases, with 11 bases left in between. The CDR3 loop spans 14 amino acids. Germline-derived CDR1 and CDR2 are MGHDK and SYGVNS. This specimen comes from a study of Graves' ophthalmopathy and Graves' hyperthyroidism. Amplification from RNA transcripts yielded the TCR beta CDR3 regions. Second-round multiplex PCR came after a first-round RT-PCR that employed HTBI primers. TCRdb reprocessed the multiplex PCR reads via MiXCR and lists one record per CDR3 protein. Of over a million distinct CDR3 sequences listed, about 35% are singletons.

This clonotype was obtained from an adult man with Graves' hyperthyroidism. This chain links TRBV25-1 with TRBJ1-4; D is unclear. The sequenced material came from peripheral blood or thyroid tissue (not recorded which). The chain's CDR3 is CASSDAKRYEKLFF. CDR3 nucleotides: TGTGCCAGCAGTGATGCCAAACGCTATGAAAAACTGTTTTTT.